This entry features one T cell receptor beta chain sequence. The CDR3 length is 13 residues. The V gene's germline CDR1 is MDHEN and CDR2 SYDVKM. Trimming removed 4 bases from V and 8 bases from J, with 14 bases in between. Gene-specific TRAV and TRBV primers were used for first-strand cDNA, covering alpha and beta chains. TCR amplification used 15 to 20 PCR cycles, a constant-region primer and a V-primer adapter. MiXCR was run by TCRdb on the reads, yielding one entry per CDR3 protein. The sample lists around 99,000 distinct CDR3 sequences, roughly a tenth occurring once. Time point defined: before trial treatment. The source of the sample is a study of low-dose radiotherapy and immunotherapy resistance in tumors.

The source material was PBMCs, sampled before treatment. This chain uses TRBV28 with TRBJ1-2; the D is unclear. The receptor was isolated from a male donor with prostate cancer. CDR3 protein: CASSSASSGGYTF. The CDR3 DNA reads as TGTGCCAGCAGTTCAGCCTCTTCGGGGGGCTACACCTTC.